This T cell receptor beta chain was sequenced for a study of shared clonotypes between healthy human individuals. Study background: CD4 naive and CD4 memory each took three plates per donor, while CD8 naive took two and CD8 memory one.

Per germline, CDR1 SEHNR and CDR2 FQNEAQ (reference sequence). CDR3 size: 17 residues. With 2 bases clipped from V and 1 base from J, the junction kept 6 bases outside the gene matches. Regarding the study as a whole: An expected dependence of interdonor clonotype sharing on sequencing depth was noted. Of the naive CD4 clonotypes, around 4.8% were shared across several donors.

Sequenced by immunoSEQ multiplex PCR; TCRdb stores in-frame clones only, minus some. The sample records approximately 2,000,000 clones, around 93% being singletons. Into CD45RA+ naive and CD45RA-negative memory subsets, the CD4+ cells were split. As regards this clone: Its target is unknown.

Material: naive CD4+ T cells from PBMCs. Subset defined: CD45RA+ positively selected. This chain joins TRBV7-9 and TRBJ2-1; 9 nucleotides agree with TRBD1. This receptor was obtained from a man aged 18 to 30 in good health. Some clones in this sample may be carry-over from other donors' samples. CDR3 in DNA: TGTGCCAGCAGCTTATCGGGACAGGGAGCGTCCTACAATGAGCAGTTCTTC. Translating it yields CASSLSGQGASYNEQFF.